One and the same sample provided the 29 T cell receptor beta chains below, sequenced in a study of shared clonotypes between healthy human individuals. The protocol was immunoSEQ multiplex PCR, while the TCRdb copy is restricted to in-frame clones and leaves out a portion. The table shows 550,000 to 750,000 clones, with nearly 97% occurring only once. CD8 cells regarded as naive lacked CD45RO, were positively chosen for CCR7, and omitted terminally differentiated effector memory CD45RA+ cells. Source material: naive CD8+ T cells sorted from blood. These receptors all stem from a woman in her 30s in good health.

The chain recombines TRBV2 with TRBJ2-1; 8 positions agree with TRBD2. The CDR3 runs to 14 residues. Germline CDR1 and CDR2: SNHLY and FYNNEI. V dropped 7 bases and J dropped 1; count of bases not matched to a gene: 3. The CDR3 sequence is CASTGGRSYNEQFF. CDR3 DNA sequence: TGTGCCAGCACCGGCGGGAGGTCCTACAATGAGCAGTTCTTC. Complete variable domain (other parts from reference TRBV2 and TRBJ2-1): EPEVTQTPSHQVTQMGQEVILRCVPISNHLYFYWYRQILGQKVEFLVSFYNNEISEKSEIFDDQFSVERPDGSNFTLKIRSTKLEDSAMYFCASTGGRSYNEQFFGPGTRLTVL.

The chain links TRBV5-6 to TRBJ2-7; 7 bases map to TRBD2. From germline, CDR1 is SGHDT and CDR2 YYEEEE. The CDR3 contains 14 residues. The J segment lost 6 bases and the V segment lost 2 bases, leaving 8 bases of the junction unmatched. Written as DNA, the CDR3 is TGTGCCAGCAGCTTAACCAGCGGGGTTCTCGAGCAGTACTTC. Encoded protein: CASSLTSGVLEQYF. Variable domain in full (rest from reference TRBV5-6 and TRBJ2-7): DAGVTQSPTHLIKTRGQQVTLRCSPKSGHDTVSWYQQALGQGPQFIFQYYEEEERQRGNFPDRFSGHQFPNYSSELNVNALLLGDSALYLCASSLTSGVLEQYFGPGTRLTVT.

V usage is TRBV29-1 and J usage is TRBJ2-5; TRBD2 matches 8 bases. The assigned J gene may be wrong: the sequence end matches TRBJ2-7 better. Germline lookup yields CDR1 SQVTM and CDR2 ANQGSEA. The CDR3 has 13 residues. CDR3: CSVEAGGPYEQYF. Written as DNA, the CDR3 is TGCAGCGTTGAGGCGGGAGGTCCCTACGAGCAGTACTTC.

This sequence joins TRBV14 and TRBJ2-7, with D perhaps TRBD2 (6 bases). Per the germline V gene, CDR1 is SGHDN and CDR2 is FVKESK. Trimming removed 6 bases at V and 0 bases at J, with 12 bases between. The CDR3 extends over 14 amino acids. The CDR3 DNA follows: TGTGCCAGCAGTTTTCGGGGGAGCTCCTACGAGCAGTACTTC. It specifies CASSFRGSSYEQYF. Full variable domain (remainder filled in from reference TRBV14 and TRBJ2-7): EAGVTQFPSHSVIEKGQTVTLRCDPISGHDNLYWYRRVMGKEIKFLLHFVKESKQDESGMPNNRFLAERTGGTYSTLKVQPAELEDSGVYFCASSFRGSSYEQYFGPGTRLTVT.

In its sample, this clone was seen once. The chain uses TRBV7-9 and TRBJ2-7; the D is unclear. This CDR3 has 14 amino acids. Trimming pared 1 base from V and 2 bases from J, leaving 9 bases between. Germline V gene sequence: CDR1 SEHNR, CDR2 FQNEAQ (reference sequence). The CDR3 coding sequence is TGTGCCAGCAGCTTAGTCACGGAGACCTACGAGCAGTACTTC. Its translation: CASSLVTETYEQYF. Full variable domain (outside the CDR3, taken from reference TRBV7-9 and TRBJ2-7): DTGVSQNPRHKITKRGQNVTFRCDPISEHNRLYWYRQTLGQGPEFLTYFQNEAQLEKSRLLSDRFSAERPKGSFSTLEIQRTEQGDSAMYLCASSLVTETYEQYFGPGTRLTVT.

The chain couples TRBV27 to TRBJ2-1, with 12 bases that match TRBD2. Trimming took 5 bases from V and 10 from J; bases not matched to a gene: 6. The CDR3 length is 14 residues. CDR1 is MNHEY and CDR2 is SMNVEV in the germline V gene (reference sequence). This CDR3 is CASSARTSGNEQFF. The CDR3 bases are TGTGCCAGCAGTGCCCGGACTAGCGGGAACGAGCAGTTCTTC.

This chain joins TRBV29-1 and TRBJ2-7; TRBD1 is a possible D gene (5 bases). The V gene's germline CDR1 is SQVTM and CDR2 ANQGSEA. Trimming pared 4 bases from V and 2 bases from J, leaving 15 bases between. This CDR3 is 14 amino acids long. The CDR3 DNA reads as TGCAGCGTTGTGCTGGCAGGGAACACCTACGAGCAGTACTTC. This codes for CSVVLAGNTYEQYF.

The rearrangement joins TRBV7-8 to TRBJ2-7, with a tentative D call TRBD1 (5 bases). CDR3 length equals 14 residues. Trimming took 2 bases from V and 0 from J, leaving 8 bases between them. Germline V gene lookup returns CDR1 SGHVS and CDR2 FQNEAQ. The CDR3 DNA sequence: TGTGCCAGCAGCTTAAGGGGCCCCTCCTACGAGCAGTACTTC. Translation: CASSLRGPSYEQYF.

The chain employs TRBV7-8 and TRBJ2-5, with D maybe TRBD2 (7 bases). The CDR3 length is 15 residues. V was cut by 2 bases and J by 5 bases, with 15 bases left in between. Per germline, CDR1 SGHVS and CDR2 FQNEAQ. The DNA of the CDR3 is TGTGCCAGCAGCTTATTGGGGGGGGCTGCGGAGACCCAGTACTTC. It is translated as CASSLLGGAAETQYF.

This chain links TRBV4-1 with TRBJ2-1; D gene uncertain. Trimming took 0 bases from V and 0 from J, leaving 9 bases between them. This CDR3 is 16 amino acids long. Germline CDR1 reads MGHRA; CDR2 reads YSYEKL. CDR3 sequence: CASSQETQSSYNEQFF. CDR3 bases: TGCGCCAGCAGCCAAGAGACACAGAGCTCCTACAATGAGCAGTTCTTC.

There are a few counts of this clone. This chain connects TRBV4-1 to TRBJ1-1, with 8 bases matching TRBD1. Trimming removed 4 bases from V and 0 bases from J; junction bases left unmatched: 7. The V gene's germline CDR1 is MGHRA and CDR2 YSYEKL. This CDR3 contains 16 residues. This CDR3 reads CASSPKGQELNTEAFF. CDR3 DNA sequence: TGCGCCAGCAGCCCAAAGGGACAGGAGTTGAACACTGAAGCTTTCTTT.

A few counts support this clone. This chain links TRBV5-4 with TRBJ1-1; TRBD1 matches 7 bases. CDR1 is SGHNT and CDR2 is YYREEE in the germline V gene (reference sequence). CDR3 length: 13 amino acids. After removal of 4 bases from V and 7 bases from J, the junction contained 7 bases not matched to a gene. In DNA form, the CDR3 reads TGTGCCAGCAGCCCGGGGACAGCAGTTGAAGCTTTCTTT. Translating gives CASSPGTAVEAFF.

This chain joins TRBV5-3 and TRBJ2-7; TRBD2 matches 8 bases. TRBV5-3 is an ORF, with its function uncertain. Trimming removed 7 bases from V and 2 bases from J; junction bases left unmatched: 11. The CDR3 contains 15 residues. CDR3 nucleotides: TGTGCCAGAGCGCTTCATCGAGCGGGAGCCTACGAGCAGTACTTC. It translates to CARALHRAGAYEQYF.

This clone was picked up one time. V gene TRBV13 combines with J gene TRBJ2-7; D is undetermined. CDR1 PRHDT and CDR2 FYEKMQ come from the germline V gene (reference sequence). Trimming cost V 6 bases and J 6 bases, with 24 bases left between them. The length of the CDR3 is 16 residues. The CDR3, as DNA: TGTGCCAGCAGTTCCACCCGACGGTCTCGACCTACCGAGCAGTACTTC. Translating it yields CASSSTRRSRPTEQYF.

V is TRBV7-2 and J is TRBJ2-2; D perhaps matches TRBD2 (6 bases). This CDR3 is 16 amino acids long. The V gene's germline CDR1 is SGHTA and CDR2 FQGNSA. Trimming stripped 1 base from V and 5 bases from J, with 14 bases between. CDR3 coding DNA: TGTGCCAGCAGCTTAGTGGTGACTAGTAATACCGGGGAGCTGTTTTTT. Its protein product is CASSLVVTSNTGELFF.

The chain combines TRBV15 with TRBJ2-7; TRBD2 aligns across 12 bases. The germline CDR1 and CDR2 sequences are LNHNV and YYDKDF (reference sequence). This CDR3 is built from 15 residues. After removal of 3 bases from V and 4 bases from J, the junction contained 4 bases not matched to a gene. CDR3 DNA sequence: TGTGCCACCAGCAGGACTAGCGGGAGTGGGTACGAGCAGTACTTC. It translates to CATSRTSGSGYEQYF.

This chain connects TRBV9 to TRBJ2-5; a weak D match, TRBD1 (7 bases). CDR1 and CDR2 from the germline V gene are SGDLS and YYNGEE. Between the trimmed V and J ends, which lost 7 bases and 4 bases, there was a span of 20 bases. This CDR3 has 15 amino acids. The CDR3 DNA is TGTGCCAGCGACTCTGGGGCAGGGGGGCCAGAGACCCAGTACTTC. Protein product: CASDSGAGGPETQYF. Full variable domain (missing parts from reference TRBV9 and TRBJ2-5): DSGVTQTPKHLITATGQRVTLRCSPRSGDLSVYWYQQSLDQGLQFLIQYYNGEERAKGNILERFSAQQFPDLHSELNLSSLELGDSALYFCASDSGAGGPETQYFGPGTRLLVL.

The CDR3 region is CASRAGTGYQPQHF. The DNA of the CDR3 is TGTGCCAGCAGAGCCGGGACAGGTTATCAGCCCCAGCATTTT. The rearrangement uses TRBV6-5 and TRBJ1-5, with 8 bases fitting TRBD1. This CDR3 contains 14 residues. Germline CDR1 reads MNHEY; CDR2 reads SVGAGI. Trimming cost V 6 bases and J 5 bases; bases outside gene matches: 6.

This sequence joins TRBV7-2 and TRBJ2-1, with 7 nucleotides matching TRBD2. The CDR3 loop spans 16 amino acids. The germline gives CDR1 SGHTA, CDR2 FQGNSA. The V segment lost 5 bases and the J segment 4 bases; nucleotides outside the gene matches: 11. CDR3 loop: CASSPPGGSSYNEQFF. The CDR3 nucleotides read TGTGCCAGCAGCCCTCCGGGCGGGAGTTCGTACAATGAGCAGTTCTTC.

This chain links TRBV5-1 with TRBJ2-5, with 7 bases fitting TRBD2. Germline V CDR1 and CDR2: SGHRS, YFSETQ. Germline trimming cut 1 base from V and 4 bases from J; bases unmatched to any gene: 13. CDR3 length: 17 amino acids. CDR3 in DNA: TGCGCCAGCAGCTTGCCCCCCGGAGGCGGGAGTGGAGAGACCCAGTACTTC. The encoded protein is CASSLPPGGGSGETQYF.

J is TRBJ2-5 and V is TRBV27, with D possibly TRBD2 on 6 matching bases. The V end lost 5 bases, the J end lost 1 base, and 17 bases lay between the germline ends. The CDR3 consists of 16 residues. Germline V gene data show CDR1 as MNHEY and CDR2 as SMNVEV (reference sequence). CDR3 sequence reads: CASSTLAGLAQETQYF. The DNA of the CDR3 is TGTGCCAGCAGTACCCTCGCGGGACTCGCCCAAGAGACCCAGTACTTC.

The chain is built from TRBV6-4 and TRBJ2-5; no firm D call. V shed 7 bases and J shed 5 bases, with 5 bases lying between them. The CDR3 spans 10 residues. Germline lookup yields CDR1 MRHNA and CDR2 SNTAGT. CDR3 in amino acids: CASTRETQYF. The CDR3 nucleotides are TGTGCCAGCACCCGGGAGACCCAGTACTTC.

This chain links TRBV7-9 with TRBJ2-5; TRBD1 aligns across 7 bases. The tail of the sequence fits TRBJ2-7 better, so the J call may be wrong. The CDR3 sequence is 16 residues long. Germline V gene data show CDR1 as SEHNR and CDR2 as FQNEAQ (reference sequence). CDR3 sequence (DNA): TGTGCCAGCAGCTATCAAACAGGGGCCAGAACCTACGAGCAGTACTTC. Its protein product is CASSYQTGARTYEQYF.

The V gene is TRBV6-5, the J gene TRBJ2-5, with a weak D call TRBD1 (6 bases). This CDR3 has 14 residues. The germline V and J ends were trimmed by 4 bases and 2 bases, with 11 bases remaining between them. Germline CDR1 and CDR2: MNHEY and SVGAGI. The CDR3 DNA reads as TGTGCCAGCAGTTCACCGGGACAACAAGAGACCCAGTACTTC. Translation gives CASSSPGQQETQYF.

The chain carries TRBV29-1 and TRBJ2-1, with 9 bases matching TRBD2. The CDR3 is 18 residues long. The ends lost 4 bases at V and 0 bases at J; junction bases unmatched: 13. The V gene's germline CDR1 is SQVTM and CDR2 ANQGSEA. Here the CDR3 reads CSVVGLGDSGSSYNEQFF. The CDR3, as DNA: TGCAGCGTTGTGGGTTTGGGTGATAGCGGGAGCTCCTACAATGAGCAGTTCTTC.

The CDR3 region is CASSLRGSSYNEQFF. In DNA form, the CDR3 reads TGTGCCAGCAGCTTGAGGGGAAGCTCCTACAATGAGCAGTTCTTC. The rearrangement links TRBV7-2 to TRBJ2-1; D may match TRBD1 or TRBD2 (5 bases each). Germline V CDR1 and CDR2: SGHTA, FQGNSA. V was clipped by 3 bases and J by 0 bases, with 9 bases between them. The CDR3 length is 15 residues. Together with reference TRBV7-2 and TRBJ2-1, the CDR3 gives the full variable domain: GAGVSQSPSNKVTEKGKDVELRCDPISGHTALYWYRQSLGQGLEFLIYFQGNSAPDKSGLPSDRFSAERTGGSVSTLTIQRTQQEDSAVYLCASSLRGSSYNEQFFGPGTRLTVL.

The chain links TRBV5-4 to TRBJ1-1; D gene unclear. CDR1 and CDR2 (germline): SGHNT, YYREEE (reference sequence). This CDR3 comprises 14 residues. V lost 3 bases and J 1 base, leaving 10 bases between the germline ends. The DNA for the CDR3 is TGTGCCAGCAGCTCCCCCTCGGAGAACACTGAAGCTTTCTTT. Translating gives CASSSPSENTEAFF. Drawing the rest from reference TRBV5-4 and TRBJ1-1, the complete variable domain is ETGVTQSPTHLIKTRGQQVTLRCSSQSGHNTVSWYQQALGQGPQFIFQYYREEENGRGNFPPRFSGLQFPNYSSELNVNALELDDSALYLCASSSPSENTEAFFGQGTRLTVV.

As DNA, the CDR3 is TGTGCCAGCAGCTCCGACAGGGGGCCTTCTCTAGCTTTTCTGTATGGCTACACCTTC. As protein: CASSSDRGPSLAFLYGYTF. V usage is TRBV28 and J usage is TRBJ1-2, with TRBD1 matching over 10 bases. The germline V gene has CDR1 MDHEN and CDR2 SYDVKM. The CDR3 extends over 19 amino acids. The trim removed 6 bases at V and 5 bases at J, leaving 21 bases unmatched.

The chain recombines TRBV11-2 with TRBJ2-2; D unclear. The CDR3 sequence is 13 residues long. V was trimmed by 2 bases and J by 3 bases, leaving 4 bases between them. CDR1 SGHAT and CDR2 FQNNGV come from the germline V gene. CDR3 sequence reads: CASSLMDTGELFF. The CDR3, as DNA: TGTGCCAGCAGCTTAATGGACACCGGGGAGCTGTTTTTT.